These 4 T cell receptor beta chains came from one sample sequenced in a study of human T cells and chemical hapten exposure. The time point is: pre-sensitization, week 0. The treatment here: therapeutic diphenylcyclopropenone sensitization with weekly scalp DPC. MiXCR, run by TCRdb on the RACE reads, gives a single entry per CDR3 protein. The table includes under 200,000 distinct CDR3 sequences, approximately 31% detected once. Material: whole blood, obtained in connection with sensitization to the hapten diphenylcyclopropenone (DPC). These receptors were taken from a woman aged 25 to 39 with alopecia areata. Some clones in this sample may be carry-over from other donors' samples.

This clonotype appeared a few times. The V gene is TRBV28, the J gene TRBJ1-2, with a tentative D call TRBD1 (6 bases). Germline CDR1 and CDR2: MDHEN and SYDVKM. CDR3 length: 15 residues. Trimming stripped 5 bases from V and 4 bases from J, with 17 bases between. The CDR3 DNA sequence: TGTGCCAGCAGTACTAACAGGGTACCTTCCTATGGCTACACCTTC. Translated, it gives CASSTNRVPSYGYTF.

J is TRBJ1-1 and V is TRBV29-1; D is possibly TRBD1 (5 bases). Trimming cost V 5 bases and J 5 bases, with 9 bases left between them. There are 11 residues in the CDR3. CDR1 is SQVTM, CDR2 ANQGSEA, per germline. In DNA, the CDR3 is TGCAGCGTTCGGGACGGTACTGAAGCTTTCTTT. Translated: CSVRDGTEAFF.

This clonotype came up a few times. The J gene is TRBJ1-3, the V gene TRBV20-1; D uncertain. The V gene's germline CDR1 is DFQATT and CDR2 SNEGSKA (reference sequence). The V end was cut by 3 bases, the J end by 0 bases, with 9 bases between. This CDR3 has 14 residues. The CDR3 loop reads CSASRENSGNTIYF. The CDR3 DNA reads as TGCAGTGCTAGTCGAGAAAACTCTGGAAACACCATATATTTT.

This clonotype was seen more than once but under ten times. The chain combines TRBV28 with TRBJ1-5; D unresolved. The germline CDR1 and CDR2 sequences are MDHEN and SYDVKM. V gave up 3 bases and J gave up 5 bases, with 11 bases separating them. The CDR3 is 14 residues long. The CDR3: CASSFRGFYQPQHF. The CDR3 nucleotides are TGTGCCAGCAGTTTTCGAGGGTTTTATCAGCCCCAGCATTTT.